The following is a T cell receptor beta chain sequence with its context. This clonotype has a handful of counts. Its antigen is currently not known. The input lacks base qualities; no much larger clone sits a single base away. Sequencing took place on an Illumina NovaSeq 6000. cDNA libraries for TCRalpha and TCRbeta were prepared by 5'RACE using constant-segment primers, with sample barcodes and unique molecular identifiers added. RNA was extracted from every sample with Trizol reagent. Amplification of the libraries took two PCR steps, and the second step added a second sample barcode plus Illumina TruSeq adapters. Sequencing of libraries was performed on an Illumina NovaSeq with 2 x 150 bp paired-end reads. The paper's data handling went like this. Demultiplexing of reads and collapsing into UMI-guided consensus sequences were performed with migec v1.2.7. Using mixcr v2.1.11, UMI consensuses were aligned to TRA and TRB V and J templates and then assembled into clonotypes. A clonotype was counted as expanded or contracted only if both edgeR and NoisET called the change significant, with noise models trained on biological replicates. edgeR calls used a false discovery rate-adjusted p below 0.01 and a log2 fold-change threshold of 1. As an exploratory analysis of dynamics, max-normalized trajectories of the 1000 most abundant clonotypes were examined by PCA with hierarchical clustering. Separately sequenced CD4+ and CD8+ repertoires were used to assign a CD4 or CD8 phenotype to each responding clone. TCRdb cleaned the public reads at Q25 with fastp, built clones with MiXCR and kept in-frame beta chains. Each CDR3 protein gets just one entry, which takes the most common genes and DNA from the rows behind it. These V and J calls are TCRdb output, not the study's own analysis. The sample records about 320,000 distinct CDR3 sequences, roughly an eighth of which are singletons. Of the sample, about 21% falls within the top ten clones.

The entry originates in a study of T-cell memory formation after mild COVID-19 (dated by TCRdb to the early 2020s). Regarding the study in general: Most TCR sequence clusters were specific to one of the two donors. T-cell clones expanding and contracting after mild COVID-19 in two donors were tracked by longitudinal TCRalpha and TCRbeta repertoire sequencing. The cohort comprised two young, previously healthy adult volunteers, one female and one male.

Trimming accounts for 4 bases at V and 7 bases at J, while the number of junction bases matched to no gene is 11. The CDR3 holds 16 amino acids from the cysteine to the phenylalanine. CDR3 DNA only is kept here, 48 bases in frame from base 1. The germline V gene gives CDR1 as MGHRA and CDR2 as YSYEKL. PBMCs were isolated by Ficoll-Paque density gradient centrifugation. The full study reports these points: Only a couple of mild cases were covered in the study, and larger cohorts including severe cases with pre-infection samples were considered necessary. SARS-CoV-2 specificity of the second-wave clones peaking on day 37 was not confirmed. Contracting CD4+ clones were found mainly in CM and EM memory subsets, while CD8+ clones were enriched in EMRA. Clones contracting from day 15 to 85 had balanced CD4/CD8 phenotypes, while a second wave expanding from day 15 to 37 was biased towards CD4+. Some responding clones were found in pre-infection memory, which suggests that pre-existing cross-reactive memory T cells took part in the SARS-CoV-2 response.

In this chain, TRBV4-1 is recombined with TRBJ1-5; a stretch of 9 junction bases matches TRBD1. The receptor comes from a man younger than 35 who had mild COVID-19 (a few samples of this study predate the infection). The sample titles of this study are shuffled in the database, so cell type and time point are left out; the donor was told from shared clones. Sequenced input: PBMCs or a T cell subset sorted from them (not recorded which). The nucleotide sequence reads TGCGCCAGCAGCCGACAGACAGGGGGTAAGGGCCAGCCCCAGCATTTT. This yields the protein CASSRQTGGKGQPQHF.